This TCR beta chain stems from a study of T-cell reconstitution after alpha-beta-depleted transplantation in children. Study findings and constraints: Recipient T cells and thymic progenitors that survived gave rise to the high TCRbeta diversity observed at day 60 in some patients. The authors attributed T-cell counts and diversity one year after transplant mostly to newly produced T cells.

Unique molecular identifiers were used in preparing the TCRbeta library. MiXCR was run by TCRdb on the PCR reads, yielding one entry per CDR3 protein. The repertoire holds 300,000 to 350,000 distinct CDR3 sequences, with approximately 23% as singletons. A remark on this clonotype: As yet, its antigen is unknown.

The TCR originated in a male patient between 10 and 17 years old who had a stem cell transplant for acute lymphoblastic leukemia, so the T cells may come from the graft donor. The sequencing here drew on PBMCs, mostly from graft donor cells, taken 180 days after TCRalphabeta/CD19-depleted stem cell transplant.

CDR3 nucleotides: TGTGCCAGCTCACCCCGGATGAGATGGATGAACACTGAAGCTTTCTTT. This encodes CASSPRMRWMNTEAFF. V is TRBV18 and J is TRBJ1-1; no clear D gene. The V end lost 3 bases, the J end lost 0 bases, and 14 bases lay between the germline ends. The CDR3 extends over 16 amino acids. Germline CDR1 and CDR2: KGHSH and LQKENI.